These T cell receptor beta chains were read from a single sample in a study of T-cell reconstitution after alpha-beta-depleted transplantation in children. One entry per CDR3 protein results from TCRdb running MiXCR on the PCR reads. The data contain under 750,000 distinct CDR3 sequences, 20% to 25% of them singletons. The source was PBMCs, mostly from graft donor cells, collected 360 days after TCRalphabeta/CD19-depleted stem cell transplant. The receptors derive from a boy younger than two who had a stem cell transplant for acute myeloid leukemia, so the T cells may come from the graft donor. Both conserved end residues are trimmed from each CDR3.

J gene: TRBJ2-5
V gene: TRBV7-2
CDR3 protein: ASSPEWGRETQY

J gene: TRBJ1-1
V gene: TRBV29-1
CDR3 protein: SVEDLGLNTEAF

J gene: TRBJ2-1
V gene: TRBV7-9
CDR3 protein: ASSLAGAAPRNNEQF

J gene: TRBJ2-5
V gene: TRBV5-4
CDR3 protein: SSSLASQETQY

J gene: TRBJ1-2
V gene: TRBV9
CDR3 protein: ASSVGEGPHYGYT

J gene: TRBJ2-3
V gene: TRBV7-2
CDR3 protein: ASSPKSSGGPTDTQY

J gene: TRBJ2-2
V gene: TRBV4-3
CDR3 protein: ASSTGTGWPGELF

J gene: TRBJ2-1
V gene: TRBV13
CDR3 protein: ASSLAWTDNEQF

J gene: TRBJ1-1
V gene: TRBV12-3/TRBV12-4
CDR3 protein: ASISLPYQNTEAF

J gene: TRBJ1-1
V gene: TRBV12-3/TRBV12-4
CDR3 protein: ASRPDRVLAF

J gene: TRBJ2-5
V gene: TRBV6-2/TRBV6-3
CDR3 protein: ASTPALIQETQY

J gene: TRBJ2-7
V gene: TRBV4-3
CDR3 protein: ASSQDIRGVGEQY

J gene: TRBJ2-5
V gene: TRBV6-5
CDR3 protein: ASSSSGDGETQY

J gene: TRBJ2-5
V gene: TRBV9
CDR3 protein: ASSVAYSQETQY

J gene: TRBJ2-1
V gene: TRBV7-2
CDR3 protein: ATQGGPSSYNEQF

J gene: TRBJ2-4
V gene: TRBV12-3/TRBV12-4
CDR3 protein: ASRDTGKLAKNIQY

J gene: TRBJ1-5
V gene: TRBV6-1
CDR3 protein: ASSEDRNQPQH

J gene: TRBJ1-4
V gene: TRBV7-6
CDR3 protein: ASSSGQDNEKLF

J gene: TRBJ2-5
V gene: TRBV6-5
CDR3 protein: ASSYSGRWKVRETQY

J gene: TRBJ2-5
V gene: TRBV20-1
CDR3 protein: SAGLAGGKTQY

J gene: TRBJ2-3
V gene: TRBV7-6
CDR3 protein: ASSLDLISLGRAATQY

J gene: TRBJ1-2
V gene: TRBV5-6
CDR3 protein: ASRSDLGRPYT

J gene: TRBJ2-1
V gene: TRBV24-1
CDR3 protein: ATSESGTGGNEQF

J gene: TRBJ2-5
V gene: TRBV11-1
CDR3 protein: ASSLGAGTYQETQY

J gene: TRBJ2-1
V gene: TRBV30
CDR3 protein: AWSVGRGSYEQF

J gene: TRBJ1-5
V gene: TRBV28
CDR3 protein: ASRGLQGYGQPQH

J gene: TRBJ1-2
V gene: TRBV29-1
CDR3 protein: SVRDRGIQRGYT

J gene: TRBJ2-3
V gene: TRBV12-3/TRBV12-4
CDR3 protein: ASSLRIDTQY

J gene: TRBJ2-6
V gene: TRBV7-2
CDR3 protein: ASSPRLSGANVLT

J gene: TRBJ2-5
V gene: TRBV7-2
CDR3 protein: ASSLGGVHQETQY

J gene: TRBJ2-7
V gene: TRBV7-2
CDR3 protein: ASSSLAGSSYEQY

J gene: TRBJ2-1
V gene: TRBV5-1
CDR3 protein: ASSLYIVGQGGYNEQF

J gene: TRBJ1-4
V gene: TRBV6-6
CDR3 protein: ASSWTGGEKLF

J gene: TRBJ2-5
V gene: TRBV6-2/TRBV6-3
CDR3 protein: ASSYLGGQRGERSDQETQY

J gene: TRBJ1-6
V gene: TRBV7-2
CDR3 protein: ASSLARDRAGSPLH

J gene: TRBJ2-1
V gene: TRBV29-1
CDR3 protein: SYIWTGLPNEQF

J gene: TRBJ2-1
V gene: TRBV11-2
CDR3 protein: ASSFISAVKNEQF

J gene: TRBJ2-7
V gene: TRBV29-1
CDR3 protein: SVAVGHSYEQY

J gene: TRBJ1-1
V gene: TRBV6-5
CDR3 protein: ASSYGATGEAF

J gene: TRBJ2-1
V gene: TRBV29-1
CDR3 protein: SVEPLLGNEQF

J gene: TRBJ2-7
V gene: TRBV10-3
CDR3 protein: AISEVIGDRLRQQY

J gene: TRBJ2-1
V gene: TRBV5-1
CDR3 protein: ASSWEPRVGKF

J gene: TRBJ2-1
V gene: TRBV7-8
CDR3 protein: ATQPTGLAGDNEQF

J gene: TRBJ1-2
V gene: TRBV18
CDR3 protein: ASSENIQYYGYT

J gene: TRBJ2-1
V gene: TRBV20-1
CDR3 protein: SAPDGSYNEQF

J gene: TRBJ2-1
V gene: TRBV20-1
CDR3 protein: SARDLRTLGNNKQF

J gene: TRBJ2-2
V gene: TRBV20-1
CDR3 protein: SARDSLAGELF